These 14 T cell receptor beta chains came from one sample sequenced in a study of a mutant IDH1 vaccine in newly diagnosed glioma. The data were produced by immunoSEQ multiplex PCR, yet TCRdb's version contains in-frame clones alone and is incomplete. The table includes approximately 70,000 clones, around 74% detected once. Sample time point: baseline, week 1 (first vaccination visit). Treatment defined: pre-vaccination baseline after standard-of-care therapy. The input for sequencing was PBMCs, taken from a glioma patient treated with radiotherapy, temozolomide or both. These receptors were taken from a man aged 50-59 years with glioma.

This chain links TRBV7-2 with TRBJ2-7; D not certain. V was cut by 1 base and J by 2 bases, with 9 bases left in between. CDR3 length equals 14 residues. Germline values: CDR1 SGHTA, CDR2 FQGNSA. In nucleotides, the CDR3 is TGTGCCAGCAGCTTAGTTCAGGACCCCTACGAGCAGTACTTC. Its translation: CASSLVQDPYEQYF.

Only a few counts were recorded for this clone. Relative to the germline gene, one junction end is altered; a read error may explain this. V usage is TRBV7-7 and J usage is TRBJ2-7, with D uncertain. Germline V gene lookup returns CDR1 SSHAT and CDR2 FNYEAQ (reference sequence). The CDR3 spans 15 residues. The CDR3 spells CASSLVSKPPYEQYF. CDR3 bases: TGTGCTAGCAGCTTAGTCTCCAAGCCACCCTACGAGCAGTACTTC.

J is TRBJ2-7 and V is TRBV10-2; perhaps D is TRBD1 or TRBD2 (6 bases each). This CDR3 has 14 residues. Germline assignment: CDR1 WSHSY and CDR2 SAAADI. V lost 2 bases, J lost 7 bases, and 15 bases lay in between. The CDR3 here is CASSENRDLREQYF. CDR3 bases: TGCGCCAGCAGTGAGAACAGGGACTTAAGGGAGCAGTACTTC.

This chain connects TRBV7-9 to TRBJ2-2; D gene ambiguous. CDR3 length: 12 residues. From germline, CDR1 is SEHNR and CDR2 FQNEAQ (reference sequence). V shed 3 bases and J shed 6 bases, with 5 bases lying between them. CDR3 DNA: TGTGCCAGCAGCTTCTCCCCCGGGGAGCTGTTTTTT. Protein sequence: CASSFSPGELFF.

This clone was picked up a small number of times. The chain recombines TRBV13 with TRBJ1-5; 7 nucleotides align to TRBD1. V lost 6 bases and J lost 5; bases outside the gene matches: 4. There are 13 residues in the CDR3. Germline CDR1 PRHDT, CDR2 FYEKMQ (reference sequence). The CDR3 loop reads CASSSQGDQPQHF. For the CDR3, the DNA is TGTGCCAGCAGTTCCCAGGGGGATCAGCCCCAGCATTTT. Supplemented by reference TRBV13 and TRBJ1-5, the full variable domain reads AAGVIQSPRHLIKEKRETATLKCYPIPRHDTVYWYQQGPGQDPQFLISFYEKMQSDKGSIPDRFSAQQFSDYHSELNMSSLELGDSALYFCASSSQGDQPQHFGDGTRLSIL.

The rearrangement uses TRBV28 and TRBJ1-5; D might be TRBD1 (5 bases). The germline V and J ends were trimmed by 6 bases and 7 bases, with 16 bases remaining between them. The CDR3 spans 14 residues. Germline CDR1 reads MDHEN; CDR2 reads SYDVKM. The CDR3 region is CASSLRQGDQPQHF. The CDR3 nucleotides are TGTGCCAGCAGCCTCAGGCAGGGAGACCAGCCCCAGCATTTT.

This clone counts as medium-sized. The chain recombines TRBV9 with TRBJ1-1, with D perhaps matching TRBD1 (6 bases). The CDR3 runs to 15 residues. V gave up 0 bases and J gave up 2 bases, with 11 bases separating them. The V gene's germline CDR1 is SGDLS and CDR2 YYNGEE. CDR3 protein: CASSVGWGANTEAFF. The CDR3 coding sequence is TGTGCCAGCAGCGTAGGATGGGGGGCTAACACTGAAGCTTTCTTT.

V usage is TRBV28 and J usage is TRBJ2-5; no clear D. The V end was cut by 4 bases, the J end by 4 bases, with 13 bases between. CDR3 length: 14 residues. Germline CDR1 and CDR2: MDHEN and SYDVKM. The CDR3 protein is CASSSSDPGETQYF. Here the CDR3 DNA reads TGTGCCAGCAGTTCGAGCGACCCAGGAGAGACCCAGTACTTC.

The V gene is TRBV7-2, the J gene TRBJ2-7; D possibly corresponds to TRBD1 (5 bases). This CDR3 comprises 12 residues. The ends were cut back, 5 bases at V and 5 bases at J, with 10 bases in the middle. Germline V lookup: CDR1 SGHTA, CDR2 FQGNSA. This CDR3 reads CASSVATDEQYF. As DNA, the CDR3 is TGTGCCAGCAGCGTCGCGACAGACGAGCAGTACTTC.

This sequence joins TRBV7-9 and TRBJ1-5, with D maybe TRBD1 (5 bases). The CDR3 consists of 14 residues. In germline, CDR1 is SEHNR, CDR2 FQNEAQ (reference sequence). V was clipped by 5 bases and J by 7 bases, with 15 bases between them. The CDR3 DNA reads TGTGCCAGCAGCCAAAATGGGGGGAACCAGCCCCAGCATTTT. This encodes CASSQNGGNQPQHF.

Here the CDR3 DNA reads TGTGCCACCAGCAGAGCGGCAATGCTGCCTTTAGGGCAGCCCCAGCATTTT. Translated, it gives CATSRAAMLPLGQPQHF. The J gene is TRBJ1-5, the V gene TRBV15, with unresolved D. The CDR3 has 17 amino acids. Trimming removed 1 base at V and 7 bases at J, with 20 bases between. CDR1 and CDR2 (germline): LNHNV, YYDKDF (reference sequence).

The chain couples TRBV6-5 to TRBJ2-7, with D tentatively TRBD1 (6 bases). The CDR3 covers 13 residues. V lost 5 bases, J lost 2 bases, and 10 bases lay in between. CDR1 and CDR2 (germline): MNHEY, SVGAGI. CDR3 coding DNA: TGTGCCAGCAGTCGGGACATCACCTACGAGCAGTACTTC. Amino acid sequence: CASSRDITYEQYF.

This chain connects TRBV6-1 to TRBJ1-2, with 8 bases aligning to TRBD1. The germline V gene has CDR1 MNHNS and CDR2 SASEGT. The CDR3 is made up of 12 amino acids. Trimming cost V 10 bases and J 8 bases; bases outside gene matches: 9. The CDR3 sequence is CATRQGTLGYTF. For the CDR3, the DNA is TGTGCCACCCGACAGGGGACATTGGGCTACACCTTC.

The chain links TRBV30 to TRBJ2-7; 12 positions agree with TRBD2. CDR3 length: 13 amino acids. CDR1 is GTSNPN, CDR2 SVGIG, per germline (reference sequence). J gave up 2 bases and V 8 bases, and 4 bases lay outside the gene matches. Here the CDR3 reads CAQRLAGAYEQYF. CDR3 in DNA: TGTGCCCAGAGACTAGCGGGGGCCTACGAGCAGTACTTC.